The rows below give T cell receptor beta chains drawn from one sample of a study of type 1 regulatory T cells. TCRdb passed the reads through MiXCR, listing each CDR3 protein once. The table shows roughly 65,000 distinct CDR3 sequences, with 45% to 50% occurring only once. Antigens for these TCRs are unknown. The sample comprised cultured non-Tr1 T cells, either the whole culture or a sorted T cell fraction (not recorded which). All receptors come from a human donor in good health. CDR3s include the opening cysteine and the closing phenylalanine or tryptophan. A D gene is named only where the DNA matches it firmly. A clone size is listed for some rows: how often the clone was seen (once, few, many), or a class if it is expanded.

clone size,V gene,D gene,J gene,CDR3 DNA,CDR3 protein
.,TRBV5-5,.,TRBJ2-2,TGTGCCAGCAGCTATGAGGGAAGGGGGGAGCTGTTTTTT,CASSYEGRGELFF
.,TRBV7-9,.,TRBJ1-1,TGTGCCAGCAGCTTACGAACAACTGAAGCTTTCTTT,CASSLRTTEAFF
once,TRBV5-4,TRBD1,TRBJ2-6,TGTGCCAGCAGTGACAGGGGGCCTGGGGCCAACGTCCTGACTTTC,CASSDRGPGANVLTF
.,TRBV5-1,TRBD2,TRBJ2-3,TGCGCCAGCAGCTTCTTACCCCGGACTAGCGGGGGGCGCGCAGATACGCAGTATTTT,CASSFLPRTSGGRADTQYF
few,TRBV5-1,TRBD2,TRBJ2-3,TGCGCCAGCAGCTTGGATAGCGGGGGACTAGATACGCAGTATTTT,CASSLDSGGLDTQYF
.,TRBV6-6,.,TRBJ1-2,TGTGCCACCAGCGAAGGGCGGTCTCATGGCTACACCTTC,CATSEGRSHGYTF
.,TRBV28,.,TRBJ2-2,TGTGCCAGCAGGGGGCGAAGGACCGGGGAGCTGTTTTTT,CASRGRRTGELFF
.,TRBV7-8,.,TRBJ1-1,TGTGCCAGCAGCGTCAGACAGGTCGGAACTGAAGCTTTCTTT,CASSVRQVGTEAFF
.,TRBV5-1,TRBD1,TRBJ1-1,TGCGCCAGCAGCACGGGACAGGGAGTGCGGCCGTCTGAAGCTTTCTTT,CASSTGQGVRPSEAFF
.,TRBV12-3/TRBV12-4,.,TRBJ2-2,TGTGCCAGCAGACTTTACGAGAGCACCGGGGAGCTGTTTTTT,CASRLYESTGELFF
few,TRBV7-6,.,TRBJ2-2,TGTGCCAGCAGCCGGGCAGCGAACACCGGGGAGCTGTTTTTT,CASSRAANTGELFF
.,TRBV5-8,TRBD1,TRBJ1-1,TGTGCCAGCAGGGGGACAGGGAACACTGAAGCTTTCTTT,CASRGTGNTEAFF
.,TRBV10-3,TRBD2,TRBJ2-3,TGTGCCACCTGTAGCGGGGGGGCCTCTGATACGCAGTATTTT,CATCSGGASDTQYF
few,TRBV2,.,TRBJ2-3,TGTGCCAGCAGTGAAAGTTTACTCGGAGATACGCAGTATTTT,CASSESLLGDTQYF
few,TRBV5-1,.,TRBJ2-1,TGCGCCAGCAGCTTGGGGGGCAGGGTGACGTCCTCCTACAATGAGCAGTTCTTC,CASSLGGRVTSSYNEQFF
.,TRBV12-3/TRBV12-4,.,TRBJ2-7,TGTGCCAGCAGTAAATCAGGGGGGACGATAAACGAGCAGTACTTC,CASSKSGGTINEQYF
.,TRBV15,TRBD2,TRBJ2-5,TGTGCCACCAGCAGAGATGGCGCGGGGGGGCAGAAGACCCAGTACTTC,CATSRDGAGGQKTQYF
.,TRBV7-9,TRBD1,TRBJ2-5,TGTGCCAGCAGCGGTACAGGGGGACCGGAGACCCAGTACTTC,CASSGTGGPETQYF
few,TRBV3-1,.,TRBJ2-3,TGTGCCAGCAGCCAAAGCGTCTTGTACACAGATACGCAGTATTTT,CASSQSVLYTDTQYF
.,TRBV24-1,TRBD1,TRBJ2-7,TGTGCCACCAGTGACCAGACAGGGGAAAGGGTCGGCGAGCAGTACTTC,CATSDQTGERVGEQYF
few,TRBV10-3,.,TRBJ2-2,TGTGCCATCAGTGGTCCCCCAACCTTCGGGACCGGGGAGCTGTTTTTT,CAISGPPTFGTGELFF
few,TRBV7-9,.,TRBJ1-2,TGTGCCAGCAGCCAACTCGGGGCAGATGGCTACACCTTC,CASSQLGADGYTF
few,TRBV12-3/TRBV12-4,.,TRBJ1-2,TGTGCCAGCAGCACGAATGGCTATGGCTACACCTTC,CASSTNGYGYTF
.,TRBV7-9,TRBD1,TRBJ2-1,TGTGCCAGCAGCCCACAGGGGGCCGGTGGCTACAATGAGCAGTTCTTC,CASSPQGAGGYNEQFF
.,TRBV7-2,.,TRBJ2-5,TGTGCCAGCAGCTTATGGACGCAGGCGGAGACCCAGTACTTC,CASSLWTQAETQYF
.,TRBV20-1,.,TRBJ2-7,TGCAGTGCTAGCCGGGGGTTCTCCTACGAGCAGTACTTC,CSASRGFSYEQYF
few,TRBV7-2,.,TRBJ1-2,TGTGCCAGCAGCTTAGGGGATCGGGACGGCTACACCTTC,CASSLGDRDGYTF
.,TRBV20-1,.,TRBJ2-3,TGCAGTGCTTCGCTAGTCAGGCCCGGTTCATCAGATACGCAGTATTTT,CSASLVRPGSSDTQYF
.,TRBV7-2,.,TRBJ2-3,TGTGCCAGCAGCTTAGCAGGACATACGCAGTATTTT,CASSLAGHTQYF
few,TRBV12-3/TRBV12-4,TRBD2,TRBJ2-5,TGTGCCAGCAGTTTAGAGGGACTAGCACGAGAGACCCAGTACTTC,CASSLEGLARETQYF
.,TRBV12-3/TRBV12-4,.,TRBJ2-1,TGTGCCAGCAGTTTCGAGCGGAACAATGAGCAGTTCTTC,CASSFERNNEQFF
few,TRBV15,.,TRBJ1-2,TGTGCCACCAGCAGAGAGGTCCCAGGGGCGCGTTTGCAGGGCTACACCTTC,CATSREVPGARLQGYTF
few,TRBV27,.,TRBJ1-5,TGTGCCAGCAGTCCCCCGGGGTTTCCGGCTGTGTGGCCCCAGCATTTT,CASSPPGFPAVWPQHF
.,TRBV6-5,.,TRBJ1-6,TGTGCCAGCAGTTACTCCTTCAAGAGCTCCTATAATTCACCCCTCCACTTT,CASSYSFKSSYNSPLHF
.,TRBV7-9,TRBD1,TRBJ1-4,TGTGCCAGCAGCCTACAGGGGACTAATGAAAAACTGTTTTTT,CASSLQGTNEKLFF
.,TRBV5-4,.,TRBJ2-6,TGTGCCAGCAGCTCCTTGGGGGGCGGTTCTGGGGCCAACGTCCTGACTTTC,CASSSLGGGSGANVLTF
.,TRBV6-1,TRBD2,TRBJ2-1,TGTGCCAGCAGGGATCGACTAGCGGGGGGCCCCTCCTACAATGAGCAGTTCTTC,CASRDRLAGGPSYNEQFF
.,TRBV25-1,TRBD1,TRBJ2-2,TGTGCCAGCAGTGAAAGTTTCGGACAGGGGGCGCGGACCGGGGAGCTGTTTTTT,CASSESFGQGARTGELFF
.,TRBV24-1,TRBD1,TRBJ2-1,TGTGCCACCAGTGACCCCGGACAGGGGAGGAATGAGCAGTTCTTC,CATSDPGQGRNEQFF
.,TRBV11-1,.,TRBJ2-3,TGTGCCAGCAGCCCGCGGCGCCTTGAGTCCAAGGTGGATACGCAGTATTTT,CASSPRRLESKVDTQYF
many,TRBV7-2,.,TRBJ1-2,TGTGCCAGCAGCTTAGTGGGTGGCTACACCTTC,CASSLVGGYTF
.,TRBV20-1,.,TRBJ1-1,TGCAGTGCGGAAGTCCGGGGCACTGAAGCTTTCTTT,CSAEVRGTEAFF
once,TRBV20-1,TRBD2,TRBJ2-1,TGCAGTGCTAGGACTAGCGGGGGGGCCTACAATGAGCAGTTCTTC,CSARTSGGAYNEQFF
.,TRBV5-6,TRBD2,TRBJ2-7,TGTGCCAGCAGCCAACTAGCGGGGGGAACCTACGAGCAGTACTTC,CASSQLAGGTYEQYF